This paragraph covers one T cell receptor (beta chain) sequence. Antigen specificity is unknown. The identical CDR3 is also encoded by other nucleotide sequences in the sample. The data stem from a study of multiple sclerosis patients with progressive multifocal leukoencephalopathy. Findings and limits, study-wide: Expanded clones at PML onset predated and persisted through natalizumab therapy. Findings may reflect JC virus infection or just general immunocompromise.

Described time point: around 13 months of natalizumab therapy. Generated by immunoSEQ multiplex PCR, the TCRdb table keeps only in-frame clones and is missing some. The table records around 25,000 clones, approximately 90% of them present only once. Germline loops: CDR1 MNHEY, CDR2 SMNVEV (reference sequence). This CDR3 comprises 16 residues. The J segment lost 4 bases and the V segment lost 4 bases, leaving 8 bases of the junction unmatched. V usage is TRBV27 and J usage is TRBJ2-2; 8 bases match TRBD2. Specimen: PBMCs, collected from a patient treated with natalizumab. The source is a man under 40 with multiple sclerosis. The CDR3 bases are TGTGCCAGCAGTTCCTTAGCGGGAATGCTCACCGGGGAGCTGTTTTTT. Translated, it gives CASSSLAGMLTGELFF.